This T cell receptor beta chain is drawn from a study of blood T cell repertoires in COVID-19. The wider study: The United States, Italy and Spain provided the acute and convalescent COVID-19 samples. The cDNA or gDNA used as material had been derived from T cells, B-cell-depleted T cells, or PBMCs.

Methods used by the authors: Cell counts per sample came from amplifying reference gene primers. Sequenced by immunoSEQ multiplex PCR; TCRdb stores in-frame clones only, minus some. The V and J calls and clone size are taken from that table; D and trimming were inferred from the DNA. The sample has fewer than 250,000 clones, about 88% seen once. The sequence derives from a man between 35 and 55 years old with acute or convalescent COVID-19. Specimen: peripheral blood.

The CDR3 DNA sequence: TGTGCCAGCAGCTTAACCCCTTTGAACACTGAAGCTTTCTTT. This gives the protein CASSLTPLNTEAFF. The genes are TRBV7-3 and TRBJ1-1; no clear D. In germline, CDR1 is SGHTA, CDR2 FQGTGA. This CDR3 has 14 amino acids. With 0 bases removed from V and 0 bases from J, the gap between germline ends came to 5 bases.